This T cell receptor beta chain came from a study of T cell responses to AZD1222 COVID-19 vaccine. Whole-study results and caveats: Along spike, vaccine-associated CD4 TCRs were found throughout, with dominance at 160-218 and 743-854. Reportedly, nearly half of unique spike TCRs recognized epitopes outside B.1.351/B.1.1.7 mutations. At study baseline, merely several AZD1222 recipients were seropositive. It should be noted that donors were predominantly white British and more often female, and clonal diversity was possibly underestimated.

CDR3 length equals 14 residues. V gave up 3 bases and J gave up 8 bases, with 19 bases separating them. Germline CDR1 DFQATT, CDR2 SNEGSKA (reference sequence). Generated by immunoSEQ multiplex PCR, the TCRdb table keeps only in-frame clones and is missing some. The sample holds about 140,000 clones, roughly 90% seen once. As concerns this clone: The antigen is unknown.

The clonotype originates from an adult in good health. The input for sequencing was peripheral blood, taken on day 0 of AZD1222 vaccination. The chain carries TRBV20-1 and TRBJ1-2; no clear D. CDR3 loop: CSASIQGRNSGYTF. CDR3 bases: TGCAGTGCTAGTATACAAGGCCGTAATTCAGGCTACACCTTC.